Shown below are 19 T cell receptor beta chains from a single sample sequenced in a study of naive and memory T cell subsets. The beta constant-region primer was an equimolar mix of two oligonucleotides covering TRBC1 and TRBC2. TCRdb processed the UMI-ligation and nested PCR reads anew with MiXCR; each CDR3 protein has one entry. This sample carries 100,000 or so distinct CDR3 sequences, around 7% of them seen once, and the ten largest clones take around 1.5%. Sequencing used central memory CD4+ T cells from blood. These receptors all stem from a human donor in good health.

The table lists this clonotype with many counts. The chain couples TRBV29-1 to TRBJ2-7; perhaps TRBD1 as D (5 bases). There are 17 residues in the CDR3. The V gene lost 6 bases and the J gene lost 2 bases, with 26 bases spanning the gap. From germline, CDR1 is SQVTM and CDR2 ANQGSEA. Written as DNA, the CDR3 is TGCAGCGTCCTCAAACTTGTAACAGGCGGTACGACCTACGAGCAGTACTTC. Translating it yields CSVLKLVTGGTTYEQYF.

The J gene is TRBJ2-7, the V gene TRBV6-1; D remains unclear. This CDR3 comprises 12 residues. The V and J ends lost 4 bases and 2 bases respectively, with 6 bases between them. CDR1 and CDR2 from the germline V gene are MNHNS and SASEGT. CDR3 sequence: CASSGSTYEQYF. CDR3 in DNA: TGTGCCAGCAGTGGAAGTACCTACGAGCAGTACTTC.

This clonotype occurred many times. V and J are TRBV20-1 and TRBJ1-5, with a possible D match to TRBD1 (5 bases). Trimming took off 3 bases at V and 3 bases at J, with 9 bases between the two ends. Germline assignment: CDR1 DFQATT and CDR2 SNEGSKA (reference sequence). The CDR3 is 13 amino acids. The CDR3 is CSASEGHNQPQHF. CDR3 DNA sequence: TGCAGTGCTAGTGAGGGGCACAATCAGCCCCAGCATTTT.

In this sample, this clonotype turned up a few times. J is TRBJ1-1 and V is TRBV10-3; D gene uncertain. CDR1 ENHRY and CDR2 SYGVKD come from the germline V gene. The CDR3 is 14 amino acids. With 7 bases removed from V and 3 bases from J, the gap between germline ends came to 15 bases. The CDR3 DNA is TGTGCCATCACGCCCCAACCAAGCCACACTGAAGCTTTCTTT. The encoded protein is CAITPQPSHTEAFF.

This clonotype was detected many times. The chain combines TRBV11-3 with TRBJ2-1, with unresolved D. This CDR3 region has 12 residues. The germline V and J ends were trimmed by 1 base and 7 bases, with 5 bases remaining between them. CDR1 is SGHNT and CDR2 is YENEEA in the germline V gene. The CDR3 is CASSLVQNEQFF. Written as DNA, the CDR3 is TGTGCCAGCAGCTTAGTGCAGAATGAGCAGTTCTTC.

This clonotype was recorded at least ten times. This chain connects TRBV20-1 to TRBJ1-1, with D possibly TRBD1 on 5 matching bases. The ends were cut back, 2 bases at V and 5 bases at J, with 18 bases in the middle. In germline, CDR1 is DFQATT, CDR2 SNEGSKA (reference sequence). The CDR3 sequence is 15 residues long. The CDR3 reads CSARQGSGVRTEAFF. For the CDR3, the DNA is TGCAGTGCTAGACAGGGCTCTGGGGTGAGAACTGAAGCTTTCTTT.

CDR3 sequence reads: CASSVERQGGKLFF. The CDR3 DNA is TGTGCCAGCAGTGTGGAGCGACAGGGGGGAAAACTGTTTTTT. The chain is built from TRBV2 and TRBJ1-4; 9 bases map to TRBD1. The trim removed 4 bases at V and 10 bases at J, leaving 7 bases unmatched. CDR3 length: 14 amino acids. The germline gives CDR1 SNHLY, CDR2 FYNNEI. Looking up the rest from reference TRBV2 and TRBJ1-4 gives the full variable domain: EPEVTQTPSHQVTQMGQEVILRCVPISNHLYFYWYRQILGQKVEFLVSFYNNEISEKSEIFDDQFSVERPDGSNFTLKIRSTKLEDSAMYFCASSVERQGGKLFFGSGTQLSVL.

This chain uses TRBV18 with TRBJ2-7; 8 bases are a match to TRBD2. The trim removed 1 base at V and 6 bases at J, leaving 5 bases unmatched. The CDR3 runs to 14 residues. Germline loops: CDR1 KGHSH, CDR2 LQKENI. CDR3 sequence reads: CASSPRTGGLEQYF. CDR3 nucleotide sequence: TGTGCCAGCTCACCACGTACGGGGGGGCTCGAGCAGTACTTC.

The chain recombines TRBV7-9 with TRBJ2-7, with 13 bases matching TRBD2. CDR3 length: 16 amino acids. The V and J ends lost 6 bases and 4 bases, in that order; junction bases with no gene match: 9. Germline V gene sequence: CDR1 SEHNR, CDR2 FQNEAQ (reference sequence). In DNA form, the CDR3 reads TGTGCCAGCAGTGAGGAGGGACTAGCGGGATTTTACGAGCAGTACTTC. It codes for CASSEEGLAGFYEQYF.

The sample holds many counts of this clonotype. The gene calls are TRBV4-3 and TRBJ1-6; D uncertain. The CDR3 covers 13 residues. Germline V gene sequence: CDR1 LGHNA, CDR2 YSLEER. Trimming left V 0 bases short and J 9 bases short, with 6 bases between. The CDR3 bases are TGCGCCAGCAGCCAAGAATGGGGTTCACCCCTCCACTTT. Its protein is CASSQEWGSPLHF.

This clonotype was observed many times. The chain combines TRBV20-1 with TRBJ1-2; D ambiguous. Looked up from germline, CDR1 is DFQATT and CDR2 is SNEGSKA (reference sequence). V gave up 8 bases and J gave up 1 base, with 14 bases separating them. The length of the CDR3 is 13 residues. CDR3 sequence (DNA): TGCAGTACTAAAGATTCCTATAACTATGGCTACACCTTC. As protein: CSTKDSYNYGYTF.

The V and J genes are TRBV5-1 and TRBJ2-1, with 7 nucleotides matching TRBD2. Per the germline V gene, CDR1 is SGHRS and CDR2 is YFSETQ. The V gene end was trimmed by 4 bases and the J gene end by 9 bases; junction bases not matched to a gene: 16. The CDR3 has 16 residues. Written as DNA, the CDR3 is TGCGCCAGCAGCCCGGGCCACGCGGGAGAGGCTGGTGAGCAGTTCTTC. This gives the protein CASSPGHAGEAGEQFF.

This clonotype was counted at least ten times. The genes are TRBV18 and TRBJ1-5; 7 nucleotides align to TRBD1. CDR3 length: 17 residues. In germline, CDR1 is KGHSH, CDR2 LQKENI. After removal of 0 bases from V and 0 bases from J, the junction contained 5 bases not matched to a gene. CDR3 DNA: TGTGCCAGCTCACCACCGAATAACAGGGGTAGCAATCAGCCCCAGCATTTT. It yields the protein CASSPPNNRGSNQPQHF.

This clonotype was seen many times. J is TRBJ2-5 and V is TRBV11-2; no firm D call. Germline V gene sequence: CDR1 SGHAT, CDR2 FQNNGV. The V end lost 0 bases, the J end lost 1 base, and 12 bases lay between the germline ends. The CDR3 is 16 residues long. CDR3 sequence: CASSLDETRFQETQYF. CDR3 nucleotide sequence: TGTGCCAGCAGCTTAGATGAGACCAGGTTCCAAGAGACCCAGTACTTC. Complete variable domain (other parts from reference TRBV11-2 and TRBJ2-5): EAGVAQSPRYKIIEKRQSVAFWCNPISGHATLYWYQQILGQGPKLLIQFQNNGVVDDSQLPKDRFSAERLKGVDSTLKIQPAKLEDSAVYLCASSLDETRFQETQYFGPGTRLLVL.

The chain combines TRBV11-2 with TRBJ2-7, with 7 bases aligning to TRBD2. Germline V lookup: CDR1 SGHAT, CDR2 FQNNGV. The junction had 13 bases not matched to a gene; V was cut back by 5 bases and J by 6 bases. CDR3 size: 15 residues. The CDR3 DNA sequence: TGTGCCAGCAGCCAAAGTGCGGGGGTGACCGGCGAGCAGTACTTC. Protein product: CASSQSAGVTGEQYF.

This clonotype was picked up many times. This rearrangement joins TRBV27 to TRBJ2-1, with D maybe TRBD1 (6 bases). CDR3 length: 11 residues. V was clipped by 6 bases and J by 9 bases, with 9 bases between them. The germline V gene has CDR1 MNHEY and CDR2 SMNVEV (reference sequence). CDR3 coding DNA: TGTGCCAGCAGCCTCAGGGGTGAGCAGTTCTTC. Protein: CASSLRGEQFF.

The rearrangement links TRBV20-1 to TRBJ2-1; D remains unclear. This CDR3 is 15 amino acids long. The V gene lost 2 bases and the J gene lost 9 bases, with 20 bases spanning the gap. Germline lookup yields CDR1 DFQATT and CDR2 SNEGSKA (reference sequence). CDR3 coding DNA: TGCAGTGCTAGAAAACCCCTTAGCCACCAGGTTGAGCAGTTCTTC. Translation gives CSARKPLSHQVEQFF.

The table lists this clonotype with many counts. The junction departs from germline at one end; a sequencing error may be responsible. V gene TRBV28 combines with J gene TRBJ1-1; possibly TRBD1 for D (6 bases). The CDR3 is 14 residues long. Germline CDR1 is MDHEN and CDR2 is SYDVKM. The CDR3 DNA reads TGTGCCAGCAGTTTAAGATGGGGGCCGTCATTGACTCTCTTT. Encoded protein: CASSLRWGPSLTLF.

The table lists this clonotype with many counts. This chain links TRBV2 with TRBJ2-6; D remains ambiguous. This CDR3 is built from 14 residues. Trimming left V 10 bases short and J 0 bases short, with 10 bases between. The V gene's germline CDR1 is SNHLY and CDR2 FYNNEI. The CDR3 here is CATQLGSGANVLTF. CDR3 bases: TGTGCCACTCAGTTGGGCTCTGGGGCCAACGTCCTGACTTTC.